This TCR beta chain came from a study of identical twins. The germline V gene encodes CDR1 KGHSH and CDR2 LQKENI. V shed 3 bases and J shed 6 bases, with 12 bases lying between them. The CDR3 loop spans 13 amino acids. TCRdb re-derived calls from the 5' RACE reads in MiXCR, one entry per CDR3 protein. The sample contains under 500,000 distinct CDR3 sequences, around 15% of which appear only once. This clonotype was counted once. Healthy Caucasians provided all donations. The sample also formed part of further work on yellow fever vaccine responses in identical twins.

V gene TRBV18 combines with J gene TRBJ2-7, with D possibly being TRBD2 (5 bases). The specimen sequenced was CD4+ T cells sorted from blood. The TCR comes from a young woman in good health. CDR3 region: CASSPNRGSEQYF. CDR3 sequence (DNA): TGTGCCAGCTCACCTAATCGGGGATCCGAGCAGTACTTC.